The rows below give T cell receptor beta chains drawn from one sample of a study of blood T cell repertoires in COVID-19. This table comes from immunoSEQ multiplex PCR, and its TCRdb copy is limited to in-frame clones, with some not included. This sample has approximately 220,000 clones, with 75% to 90% found just once. Sequences were obtained from PBMCs or T cells enriched from blood (not recorded which). The receptors derive from a man aged 30-40 years who had recovered from COVID-19. Both conserved end residues are part of each CDR3. The order of the fields is D gene, J gene, clone size, V gene, CDR3 DNA, CDR3 protein. D genes are given only for firm matches. Rows may omit the clone size; those that give it use once, few, many or a size class.

TRBD2	TRBJ2-3	few	TRBV18	TGTGCCAGCTCACCAGCGGGAGGGGGCGTCACAGATACGCAGTATTTT	CASSPAGGGVTDTQYF
TRBD2	TRBJ2-7	.	TRBV9	TGTGCCAGCAGCGTACGACTAGCGGGAACCGATTACTACGAGCAGTACTTC	CASSVRLAGTDYYEQYF
TRBD2	TRBJ2-5	once	TRBV28	TGTGCCAGCAGTAGGGACTACGCGGAGACCCAGTACTTC	CASSRDYAETQYF
TRBD1	TRBJ1-1	.	TRBV19	TGTGCCGGGAACAGGGGCGCTGAAGCTTTCTTT	CAGNRGAEAFF
.	TRBJ2-1	.	TRBV28	TGTGCCAGCAGTTTGTGGGGGGACTCAAAGAATGAGCAGTTCTTC	CASSLWGDSKNEQFF
.	TRBJ1-1	.	TRBV15	TGTGCCACCAGCAGAGATCTTCGGGTCACTGAAGCTTTCTTT	CATSRDLRVTEAFF
.	TRBJ1-5	once	TRBV7-8	TGTGCCAGCAGCTTGACAGTTGGAGAATATCAGCCCCAGCATTTT	CASSLTVGEYQPQHF
.	TRBJ1-5	.	TRBV3-1/TRBV3-2	TGTGCCAGCAGCCAAGCTTTTGGCAGCAATCAGCCCCAGCATTTT	CASSQAFGSNQPQHF
TRBD1	TRBJ1-2	few	TRBV7-9	TGTGCCAGCAGCGCCCGGACAGGGGATTCGGATGGCTACACCTTC	CASSARTGDSDGYTF
TRBD1	TRBJ2-7	.	TRBV6-5	TGTGCCAGCAGTTACACTCGACAGGGTTCCTACGAGCAGTACTTC	CASSYTRQGSYEQYF